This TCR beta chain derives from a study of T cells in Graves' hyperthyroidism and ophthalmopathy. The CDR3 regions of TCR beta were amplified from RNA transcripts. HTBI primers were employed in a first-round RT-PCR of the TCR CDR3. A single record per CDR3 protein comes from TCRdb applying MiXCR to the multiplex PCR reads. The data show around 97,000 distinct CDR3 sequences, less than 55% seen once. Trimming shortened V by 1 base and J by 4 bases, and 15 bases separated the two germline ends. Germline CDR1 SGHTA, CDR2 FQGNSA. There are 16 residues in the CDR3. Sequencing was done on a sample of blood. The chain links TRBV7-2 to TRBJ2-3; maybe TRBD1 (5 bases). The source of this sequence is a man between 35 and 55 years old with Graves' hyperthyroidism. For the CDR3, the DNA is TGTGCCAGCAGCTTAGTGAAGGGGCCCCCGTCAGATACGCAGTATTTT. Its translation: CASSLVKGPPSDTQYF.